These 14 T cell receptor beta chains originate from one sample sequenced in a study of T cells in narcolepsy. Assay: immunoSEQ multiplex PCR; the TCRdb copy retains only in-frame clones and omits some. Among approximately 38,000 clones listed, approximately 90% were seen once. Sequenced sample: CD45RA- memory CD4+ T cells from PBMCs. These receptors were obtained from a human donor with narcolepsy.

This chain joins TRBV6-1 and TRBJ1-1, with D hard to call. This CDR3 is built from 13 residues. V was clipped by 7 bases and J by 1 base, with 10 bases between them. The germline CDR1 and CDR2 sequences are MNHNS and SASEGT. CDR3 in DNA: TGTGCCAGCACAGTGTCATCGAACACTGAAGCTTTCTTT. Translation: CASTVSSNTEAFF.

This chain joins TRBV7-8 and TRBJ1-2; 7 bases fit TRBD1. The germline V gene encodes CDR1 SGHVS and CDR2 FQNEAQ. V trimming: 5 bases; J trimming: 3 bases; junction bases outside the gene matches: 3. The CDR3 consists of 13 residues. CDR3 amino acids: CASSPDRDYGYTF. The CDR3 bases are TGTGCCAGCAGCCCAGACAGGGACTATGGCTACACCTTC.

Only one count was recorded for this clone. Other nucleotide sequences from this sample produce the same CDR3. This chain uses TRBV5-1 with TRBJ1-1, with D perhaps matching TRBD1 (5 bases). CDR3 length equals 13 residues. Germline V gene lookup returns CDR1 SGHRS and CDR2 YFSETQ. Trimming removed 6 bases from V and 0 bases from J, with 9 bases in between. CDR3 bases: TGCGCCAGCACGCAGGGACTGAACACTGAAGCTTTCTTT. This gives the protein CASTQGLNTEAFF.

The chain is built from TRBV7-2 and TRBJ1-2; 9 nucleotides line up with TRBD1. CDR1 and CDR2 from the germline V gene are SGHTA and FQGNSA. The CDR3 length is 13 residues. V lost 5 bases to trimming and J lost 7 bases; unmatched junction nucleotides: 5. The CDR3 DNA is TGTGCCAGCAGCGCGATGGGACAGGGTGGCTACACCTTC. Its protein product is CASSAMGQGGYTF.

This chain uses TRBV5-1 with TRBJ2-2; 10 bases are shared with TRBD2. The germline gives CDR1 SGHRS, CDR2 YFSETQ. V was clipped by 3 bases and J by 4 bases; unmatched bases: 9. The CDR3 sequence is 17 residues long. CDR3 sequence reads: CASSSNLAGASTGELFF. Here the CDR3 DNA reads TGCGCCAGCAGCTCCAACCTAGCGGGGGCTAGCACCGGGGAGCTGTTTTTT.

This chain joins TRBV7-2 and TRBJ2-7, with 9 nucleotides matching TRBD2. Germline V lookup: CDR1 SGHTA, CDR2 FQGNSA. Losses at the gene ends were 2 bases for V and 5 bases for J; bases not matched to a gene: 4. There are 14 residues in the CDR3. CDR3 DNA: TGTGCCAGCAGCTTATTTAGCGGGAGCAACGAGCAGTACTTC. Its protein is CASSLFSGSNEQYF.

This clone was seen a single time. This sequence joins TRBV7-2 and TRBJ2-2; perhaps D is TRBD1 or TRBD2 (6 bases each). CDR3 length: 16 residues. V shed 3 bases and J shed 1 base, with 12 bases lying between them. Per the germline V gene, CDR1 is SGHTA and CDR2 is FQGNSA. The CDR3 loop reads CASSFGGGKNTGELFF. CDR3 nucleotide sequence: TGTGCCAGCAGCTTTGGAGGGGGGAAGAACACCGGGGAGCTGTTTTTT. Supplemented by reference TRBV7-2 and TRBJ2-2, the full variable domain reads GAGVSQSPSNKVTEKGKDVELRCDPISGHTALYWYRQSLGQGLEFLIYFQGNSAPDKSGLPSDRFSAERTGGSVSTLTIQRTQQEDSAVYLCASSFGGGKNTGELFFGEGSRLTVL.

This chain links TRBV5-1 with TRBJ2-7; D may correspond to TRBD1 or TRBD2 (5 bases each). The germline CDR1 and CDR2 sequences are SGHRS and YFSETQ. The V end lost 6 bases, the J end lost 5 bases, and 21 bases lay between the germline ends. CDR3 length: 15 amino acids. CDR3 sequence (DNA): TGCGCCAGCAAACAGTGGGGCGCTACTAGTAACGAGCAGTACTTC. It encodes CASKQWGATSNEQYF.

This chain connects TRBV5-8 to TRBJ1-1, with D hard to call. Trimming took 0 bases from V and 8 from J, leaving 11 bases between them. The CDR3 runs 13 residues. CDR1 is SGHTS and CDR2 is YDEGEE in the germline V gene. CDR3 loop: CASSLGIRGEAFF. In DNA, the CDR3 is TGTGCCAGCAGCTTGGGGATTCGAGGAGAAGCTTTCTTT.

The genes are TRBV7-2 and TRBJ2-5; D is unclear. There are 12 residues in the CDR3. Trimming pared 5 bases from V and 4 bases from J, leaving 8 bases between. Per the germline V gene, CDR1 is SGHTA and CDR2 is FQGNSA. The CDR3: CASSPNLETQYF. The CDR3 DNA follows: TGTGCCAGCAGCCCCAATTTAGAGACCCAGTACTTC.

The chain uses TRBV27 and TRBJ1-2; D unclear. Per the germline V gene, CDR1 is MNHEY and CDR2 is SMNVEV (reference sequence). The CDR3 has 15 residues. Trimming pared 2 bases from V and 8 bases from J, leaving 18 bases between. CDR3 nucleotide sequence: TGTGCCAGCAGTTTACGGAGGGAGGCGTTGCGCGGCTACACCTTC. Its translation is CASSLRREALRGYTF.

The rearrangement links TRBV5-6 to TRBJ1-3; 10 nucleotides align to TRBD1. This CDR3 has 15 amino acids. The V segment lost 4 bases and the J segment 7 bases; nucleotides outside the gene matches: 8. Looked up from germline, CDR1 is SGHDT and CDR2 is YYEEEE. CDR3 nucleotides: TGTGCCAGCAGCCCCCGACAGGGGGCAAGGAACACCATATATTTT. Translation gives CASSPRQGARNTIYF.

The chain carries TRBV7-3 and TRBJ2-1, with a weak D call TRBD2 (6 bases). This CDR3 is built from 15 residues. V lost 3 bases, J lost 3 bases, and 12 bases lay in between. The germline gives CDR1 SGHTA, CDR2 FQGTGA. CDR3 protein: CASSFGGASYNEQFF. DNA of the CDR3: TGTGCCAGCAGCTTCGGGGGAGCTAGCTACAATGAGCAGTTCTTC.

The CDR3 sequence is CASSQEGSGAKEQYF. The CDR3 DNA reads TGCGCCAGCAGCCAAGAAGGAAGCGGGGCAAAAGAGCAGTACTTC. This chain connects TRBV4-3 to TRBJ2-7; 7 nucleotides line up with TRBD2. Germline loops: CDR1 LGHNA, CDR2 YSLEER. This CDR3 contains 15 residues. V shed 0 bases and J 7 bases; nucleotides not matched to a gene: 9.